What follows are 4 T cell receptor beta chains derived from one specimen sequenced in a study of T cells after posttransplantation cyclophosphamide. The assay was immunoSEQ multiplex PCR, and TCRdb's table has in-frame clones only and misses some. This sample has some 23,000 clones and no singletons, with approximately 4.8% in the ten largest. Sequenced: PBMCs. The receptors stem from a woman aged 50 to 65 in good health, CMV-negative, and a related stem cell transplant donor.

This clone occurred many times. This sequence joins TRBV27 and TRBJ2-6, with 8 bases lining up with TRBD1. The V gene end was trimmed by 6 bases and the J gene end by 2 bases; junction bases not matched to a gene: 3. This CDR3 is built from 15 residues. CDR1 MNHEY and CDR2 SMNVEV come from the germline V gene (reference sequence). CDR3 in DNA: TGTGCCAGCAGGTACAGGGGGGCTGGGGCCAACGTCCTGACTTTC. Residues: CASRYRGAGANVLTF.

This clone was seen at least ten times. This chain connects TRBV7-3 to TRBJ2-2; 11 bases are shared with TRBD2. CDR3 length equals 19 residues. With V trimmed by 5 bases and J by 5 bases, 16 bases remained unmatched. In germline, CDR1 is SGHTA, CDR2 FQGTGA. CDR3 protein: CASSPSLAGGPKGTGELFF. DNA for the CDR3: TGTGCCAGCAGCCCTTCATTAGCGGGAGGGCCAAAAGGAACCGGGGAGCTGTTTTTT.

This clone was detected ten times or more. V gene TRBV4-2 combines with J gene TRBJ1-5; TRBD1 aligns across 9 bases. CDR1 and CDR2 (germline): LGHNA, YNFKEQ. Trimming took 5 bases from V and 6 from J; bases not matched to a gene: 8. The CDR3 extends over 15 amino acids. The CDR3 is CASSTRTGAGQPQHF. CDR3 DNA sequence: TGTGCCAGCAGCACCCGGACAGGGGCGGGTCAGCCCCAGCATTTT.

This clone was picked up many times. The genes are TRBV27 and TRBJ2-1; D possibly corresponds to TRBD2 (7 bases). Trimming left V 1 base short and J 10 bases short, with 26 bases between. Germline lookup yields CDR1 MNHEY and CDR2 SMNVEV (reference sequence). The CDR3 consists of 18 residues. CDR3 in amino acids: CASSLFGAGEGKNYEQFF. CDR3 nucleotide sequence: TGTGCCAGCAGTTTATTTGGGGCAGGGGAGGGTAAAAACTACGAGCAGTTCTTC.